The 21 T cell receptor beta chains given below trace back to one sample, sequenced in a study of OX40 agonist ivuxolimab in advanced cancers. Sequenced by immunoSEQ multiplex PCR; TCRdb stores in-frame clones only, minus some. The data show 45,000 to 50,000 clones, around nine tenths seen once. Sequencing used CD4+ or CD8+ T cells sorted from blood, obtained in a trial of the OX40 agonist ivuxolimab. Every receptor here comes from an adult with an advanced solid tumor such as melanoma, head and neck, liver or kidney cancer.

The CDR3 nucleotides read TGTGCCAGTCGAAGGGGACAGGGGGTAGCAGATACGCAGTATTTT. This encodes CASRRGQGVADTQYF. The rearrangement uses TRBV19 and TRBJ2-3, with 11 bases lining up with TRBD1. Germline V gene sequence: CDR1 LNHDA, CDR2 SQIVND (reference sequence). This CDR3 is built from 15 residues. V shed 8 bases, J shed 4 bases, and the junction held 8 bases outside the gene matches.

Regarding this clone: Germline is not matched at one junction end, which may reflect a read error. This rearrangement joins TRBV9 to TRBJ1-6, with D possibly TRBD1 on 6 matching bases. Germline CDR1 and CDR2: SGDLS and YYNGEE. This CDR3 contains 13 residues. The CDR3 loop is CASTGTLGSALHF. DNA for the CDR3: TGTGCCAGCACCGGGACACTGGGTTCAGCCCTCCACTTT.

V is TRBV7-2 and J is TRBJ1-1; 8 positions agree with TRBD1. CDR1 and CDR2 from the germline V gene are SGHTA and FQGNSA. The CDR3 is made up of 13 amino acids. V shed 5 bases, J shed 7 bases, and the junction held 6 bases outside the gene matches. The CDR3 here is CASSPPGGFEAFF. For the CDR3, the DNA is TGTGCCAGCAGCCCTCCAGGGGGCTTTGAAGCTTTCTTT.

CDR3 residues: CASSIGTSRYNEQFF. CDR3 in DNA: TGTGCCAGTAGTATAGGAACTAGCCGCTACAATGAGCAGTTCTTC. The chain combines TRBV19 with TRBJ2-1, with D maybe TRBD2 (6 bases). The CDR3 totals 15 residues. V lost 1 base and J lost 3, with 10 bases in between. CDR1 LNHDA and CDR2 SQIVND come from the germline V gene (reference sequence).

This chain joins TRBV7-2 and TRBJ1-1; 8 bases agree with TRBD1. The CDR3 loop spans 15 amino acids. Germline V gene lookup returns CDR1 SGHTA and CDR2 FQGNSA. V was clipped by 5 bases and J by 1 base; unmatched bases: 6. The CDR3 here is CASSIRQGRNTEAFF. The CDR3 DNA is TGTGCCAGCAGCATAAGACAGGGGAGGAACACTGAAGCTTTCTTT.

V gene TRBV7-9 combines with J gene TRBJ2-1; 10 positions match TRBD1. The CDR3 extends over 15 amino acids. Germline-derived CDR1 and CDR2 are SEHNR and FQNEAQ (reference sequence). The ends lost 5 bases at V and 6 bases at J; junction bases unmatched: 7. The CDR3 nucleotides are TGTGCCAGCAGCCCCGGGACAGGGGTCTCCAATGAGCAGTTCTTC. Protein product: CASSPGTGVSNEQFF.

For the CDR3, the DNA is TGTGCCAGCAGCCCGGGACTAGCGGGGCCGTACTTC. Translation gives CASSPGLAGPYF. The chain is built from TRBV11-2 and TRBJ2-7, with TRBD2 matching 13 bases. The CDR3 has 12 residues. V shed 5 bases and J 12 bases; nucleotides not matched to a gene: 4. Germline V CDR1 and CDR2: SGHAT, FQNNGV.

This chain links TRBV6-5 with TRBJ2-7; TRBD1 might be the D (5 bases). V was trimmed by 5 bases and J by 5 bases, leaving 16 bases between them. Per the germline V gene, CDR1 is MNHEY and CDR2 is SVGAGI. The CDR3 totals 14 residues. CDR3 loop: CASSPLEGAHEQYF. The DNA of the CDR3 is TGTGCCAGCAGTCCCCTCGAAGGGGCGCACGAGCAGTACTTC.

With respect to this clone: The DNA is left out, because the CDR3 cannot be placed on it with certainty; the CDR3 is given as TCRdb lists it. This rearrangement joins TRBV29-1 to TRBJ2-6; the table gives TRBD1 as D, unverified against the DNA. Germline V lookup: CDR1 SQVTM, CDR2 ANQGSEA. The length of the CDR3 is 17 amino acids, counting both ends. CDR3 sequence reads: CSVGPGQGAGGANVLTF.

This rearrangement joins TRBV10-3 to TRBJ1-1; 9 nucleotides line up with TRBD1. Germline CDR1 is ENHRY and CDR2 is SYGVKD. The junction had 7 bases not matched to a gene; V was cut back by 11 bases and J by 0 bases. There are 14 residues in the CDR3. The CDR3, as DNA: TGTGCCGGAAGGACAGGGGACCTGAACACTGAAGCTTTCTTT. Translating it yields CAGRTGDLNTEAFF.

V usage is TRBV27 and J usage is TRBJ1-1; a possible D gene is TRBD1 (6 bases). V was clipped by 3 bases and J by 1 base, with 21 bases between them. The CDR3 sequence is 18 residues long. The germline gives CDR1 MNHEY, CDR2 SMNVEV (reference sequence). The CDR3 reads CASSLGLPQGGWNTEAFF. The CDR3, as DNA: TGTGCCAGCAGTTTGGGTTTACCACAGGGTGGATGGAACACTGAAGCTTTCTTT.

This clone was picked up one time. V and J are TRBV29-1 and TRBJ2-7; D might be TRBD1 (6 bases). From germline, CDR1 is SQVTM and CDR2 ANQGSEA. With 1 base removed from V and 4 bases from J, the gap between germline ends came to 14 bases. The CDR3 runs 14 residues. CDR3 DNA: TGCAGCGTTGAAGTGGCAGGGGATCGGTACGAGCAGTACTTC. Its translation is CSVEVAGDRYEQYF.

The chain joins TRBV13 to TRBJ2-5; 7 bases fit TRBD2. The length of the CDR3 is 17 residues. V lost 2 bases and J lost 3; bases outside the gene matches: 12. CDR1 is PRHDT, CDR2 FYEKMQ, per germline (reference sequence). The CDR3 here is CASSLQAGVINEETQYF. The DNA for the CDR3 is TGTGCCAGCAGCTTACAGGCGGGGGTGATTAACGAAGAGACCCAGTACTTC. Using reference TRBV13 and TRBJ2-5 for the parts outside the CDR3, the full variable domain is AAGVIQSPRHLIKEKRETATLKCYPIPRHDTVYWYQQGPGQDPQFLISFYEKMQSDKGSIPDRFSAQQFSDYHSELNMSSLELGDSALYFCASSLQAGVINEETQYFGPGTRLLVL.

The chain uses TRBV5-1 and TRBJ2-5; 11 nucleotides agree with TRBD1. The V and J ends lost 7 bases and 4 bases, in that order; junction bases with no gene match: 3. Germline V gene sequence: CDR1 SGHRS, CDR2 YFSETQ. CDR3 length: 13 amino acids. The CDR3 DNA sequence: TGCGCCAGCCGCGGACAGGGGGCAGAGACCCAGTACTTC. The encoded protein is CASRGQGAETQYF. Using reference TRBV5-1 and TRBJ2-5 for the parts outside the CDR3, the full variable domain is KAGVTQTPRYLIKTRGQQVTLSCSPISGHRSVSWYQQTPGQGLQFLFEYFSETQRNKGNFPGRFSGRQFSNSRSEMNVSTLELGDSALYLCASRGQGAETQYFGPGTRLLVL.

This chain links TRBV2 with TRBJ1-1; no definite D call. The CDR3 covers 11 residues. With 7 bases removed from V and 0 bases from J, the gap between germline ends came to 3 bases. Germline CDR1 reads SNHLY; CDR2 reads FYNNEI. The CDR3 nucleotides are TGTGCCAGCATGATGAACACTGAAGCTTTCTTT. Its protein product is CASMMNTEAFF.

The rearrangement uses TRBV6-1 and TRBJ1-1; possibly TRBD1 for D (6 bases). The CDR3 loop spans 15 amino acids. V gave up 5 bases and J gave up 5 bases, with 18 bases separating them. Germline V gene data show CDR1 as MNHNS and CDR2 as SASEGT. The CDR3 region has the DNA TGTGCCAGCAGTCTCCAAGGACAGACGGGAACTGAAGCTTTCTTT. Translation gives CASSLQGQTGTEAFF.

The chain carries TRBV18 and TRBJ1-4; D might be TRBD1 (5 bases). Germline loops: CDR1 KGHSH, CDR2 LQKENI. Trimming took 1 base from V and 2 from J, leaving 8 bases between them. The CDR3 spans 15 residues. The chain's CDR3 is CASSPLAGTNEKLFF. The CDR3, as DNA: TGTGCCAGCTCACCACTAGCAGGGACTAATGAAAAACTGTTTTTT.

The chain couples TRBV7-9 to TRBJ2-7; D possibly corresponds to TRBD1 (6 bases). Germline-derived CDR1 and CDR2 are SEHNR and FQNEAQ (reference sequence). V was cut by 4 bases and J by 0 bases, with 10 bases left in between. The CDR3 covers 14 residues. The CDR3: CASSSPTGSYEQYF. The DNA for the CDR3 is TGTGCCAGCAGCTCCCCGACAGGCTCCTACGAGCAGTACTTC.

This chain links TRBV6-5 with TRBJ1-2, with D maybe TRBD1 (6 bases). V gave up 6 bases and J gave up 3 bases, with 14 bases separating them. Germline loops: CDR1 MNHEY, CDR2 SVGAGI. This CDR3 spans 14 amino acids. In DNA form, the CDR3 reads TGTGCCAGCAGCTTACAAACAGGGTACTATGGCTACACCTTC. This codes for CASSLQTGYYGYTF.

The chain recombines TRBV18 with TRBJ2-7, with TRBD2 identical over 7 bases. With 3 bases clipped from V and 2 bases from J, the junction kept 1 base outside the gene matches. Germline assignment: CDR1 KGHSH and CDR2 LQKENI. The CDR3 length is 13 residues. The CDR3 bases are TGTGCCAGCTCACCGGGGGGGACCTACGAGCAGTACTTC. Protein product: CASSPGGTYEQYF.

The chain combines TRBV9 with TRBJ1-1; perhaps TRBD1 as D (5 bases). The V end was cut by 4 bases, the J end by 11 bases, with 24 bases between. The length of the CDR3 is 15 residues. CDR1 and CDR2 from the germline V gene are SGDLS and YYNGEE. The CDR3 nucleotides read TGTGCCAGCAGCCCCCGGGAGGGACTATTCTTGGGGGCTTTCTTT. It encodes CASSPREGLFLGAFF.